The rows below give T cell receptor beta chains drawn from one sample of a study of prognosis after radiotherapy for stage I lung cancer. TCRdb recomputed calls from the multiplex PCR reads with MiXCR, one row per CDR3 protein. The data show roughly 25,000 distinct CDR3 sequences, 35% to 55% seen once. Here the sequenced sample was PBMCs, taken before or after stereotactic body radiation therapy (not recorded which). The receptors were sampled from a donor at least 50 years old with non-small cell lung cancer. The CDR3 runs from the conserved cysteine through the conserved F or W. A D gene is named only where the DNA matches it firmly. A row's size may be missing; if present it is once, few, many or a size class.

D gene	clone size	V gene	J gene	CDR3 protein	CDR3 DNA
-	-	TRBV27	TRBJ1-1	CASSSRQVGGTNTEAFF	TGTGCCAGCAGTTCCAGACAGGTGGGGGGGACGAACACTGAAGCTTTCTTT
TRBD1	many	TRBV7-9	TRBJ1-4	CASSPNRGRDEKLFF	TGTGCCAGCAGCCCAAACAGGGGGCGGGATGAAAAACTGTTTTTT
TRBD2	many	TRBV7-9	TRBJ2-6	CASSGAGALSGANVLTF	TGTGCCAGCAGCGGAGCGGGGGCGCTCTCTGGGGCCAACGTCCTGACTTTC
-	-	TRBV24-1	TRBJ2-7	CATSDLLGGEQYF	TGTGCCACCAGTGATTTGCTGGGTGGCGAGCAGTACTTC
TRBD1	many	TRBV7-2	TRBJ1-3	CASSLTRDRTLGNTIYF	TGTGCCAGCAGCTTAACCCGGGACAGGACCCTTGGAAACACCATATATTTT
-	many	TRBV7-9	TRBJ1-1	CASRGTPNTEAFF	TGTGCCAGCAGGGGGACACCCAACACTGAAGCTTTCTTT
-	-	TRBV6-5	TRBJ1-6	CASSSSWVSPPHF	TGTGCCAGCAGTTCGTCGTGGGTTTCACCCCCCCACTTT
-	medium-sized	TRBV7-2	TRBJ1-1	CASSPYRQNTEAFF	TGTGCCAGCAGCCCATACCGGCAGAACACTGAAGCTTTCTTT
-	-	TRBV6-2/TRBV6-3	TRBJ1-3	CATDRNSGNTIYF	TGTGCCACCGACCGGAACTCTGGAAACACCATATATTTT
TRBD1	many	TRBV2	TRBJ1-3	CASGRDREKGNTIYF	TGTGCCAGCGGTCGGGACAGGGAGAAAGGAAACACCATATATTTT
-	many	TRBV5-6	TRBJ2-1	CASSFGERNNEQFF	TGTGCCAGCAGCTTTGGTGAGCGGAACAATGAGCAGTTCTTC
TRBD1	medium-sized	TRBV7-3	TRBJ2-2	CASSPDRGTGELFF	TGTGCCAGCAGCCCCGACAGGGGTACCGGGGAGCTGTTTTTT
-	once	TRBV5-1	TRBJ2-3	CATSTDMISIDTQYF	TGCGCCACCTCCACGGACATGATAAGCATAGATACGCAGTATTTT
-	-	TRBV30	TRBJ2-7	CAWKVGPYEQYF	TGTGCCTGGAAGGTGGGCCCCTACGAGCAGTACTTC
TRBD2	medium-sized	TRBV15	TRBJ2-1	CATSREGGTTQFF	TGTGCCACCAGCAGAGAGGGGGGGACGACGCAGTTCTTC
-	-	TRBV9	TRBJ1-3	CASSVGGASGNTIYF	TGTGCCAGCAGCGTAGGAGGGGCCTCTGGAAACACCATATATTTT
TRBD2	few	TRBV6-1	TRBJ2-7	CASSRGLAGAYEQYF	TGTGCCAGCAGCAGGGGACTAGCGGGAGCCTACGAGCAGTACTTC
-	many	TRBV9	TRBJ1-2	CASSAPGTLNYGYTF	TGTGCCAGCAGTGCTCCCGGGACACTTAACTATGGCTACACCTTC
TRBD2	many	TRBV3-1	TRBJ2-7	CASSSSGSYEQYF	TGTGCCAGCAGTTCTAGCGGCTCCTACGAGCAGTACTTC
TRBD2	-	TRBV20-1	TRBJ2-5	CSAEPGSRLAVDTTVYQETQYF	TGCAGTGCCGAGCCGGGGTCACGACTAGCTGTGGACACGACTGTCTACCAAGAGACCCAGTACTTC
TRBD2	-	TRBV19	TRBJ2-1	CASSVTSGKDNEQFF	TGTGCCAGTAGTGTGACTAGCGGAAAAGACAATGAGCAGTTCTTC
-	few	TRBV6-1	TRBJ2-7	CASTPDLGSEQYF	TGTGCCAGCACTCCGGATTTGGGGAGCGAGCAGTACTTC
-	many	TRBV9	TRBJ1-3	CASSRGGVTGNTIYF	TGTGCCAGCAGCCGAGGGGGGGTTACGGGAAACACCATATATTTT
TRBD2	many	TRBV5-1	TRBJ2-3	CASSFELAGSDTQYF	TGCGCCAGCAGCTTCGAACTAGCGGGGTCAGATACGCAGTATTTT
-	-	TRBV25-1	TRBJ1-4	CASSGYKCQNNEKLFF	TGTGCCAGCAGTGGATATAAGTGTCAGAATAATGAAAAACTGTTTTTT
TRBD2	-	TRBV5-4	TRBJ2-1	CASSPRGGSYNEQFF	TGTGCCAGCAGCCCGCGGGGGGGATCCTACAATGAGCAGTTCTTC
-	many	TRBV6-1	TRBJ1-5	CASSPSENNNQPQHF	TGTGCCAGCAGTCCCAGTGAAAATAACAATCAGCCCCAGCATTTT
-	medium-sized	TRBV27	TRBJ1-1	CASSLSTHRDRNTEAFF	TGTGCCAGCAGTTTATCCACACACAGGGACCGAAACACTGAAGCTTTCTTT
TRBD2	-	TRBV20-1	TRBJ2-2	CSARGGAYTWELFF	TGCAGTGCTCGCGGGGGGGCTTACACCTGGGAGCTGTTTTTT
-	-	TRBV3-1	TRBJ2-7	CASSQDLGSYEQYF	TGTGCCAGCAGCCAAGATTTGGGGAGCTACGAGCAGTACTTC
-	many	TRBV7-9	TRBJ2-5	CASSLRAWETTGETQYF	TGTGCCAGCAGCCTAAGGGCATGGGAAACCACCGGGGAGACCCAGTACTTC
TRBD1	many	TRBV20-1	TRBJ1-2	CSGRSGTGGSLYGYTF	TGCAGTGGTCGCTCCGGGACAGGGGGCTCCCTCTATGGCTACACCTTC
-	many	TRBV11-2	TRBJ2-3	CASSLRRVTDTQYF	TGTGCCAGCAGCTTACGGCGGGTAACAGATACGCAGTATTTT
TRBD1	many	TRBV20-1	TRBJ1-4	CSASARDRGEKLFF	TGCAGTGCTAGCGCCCGGGACAGGGGTGAAAAACTGTTTTTT
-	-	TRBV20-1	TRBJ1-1	CSAGRAMNTEAFF	TGCAGTGCTGGGCGGGCCATGAACACTGAAGCTTTCTTT
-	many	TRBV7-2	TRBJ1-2	CASSPDPGYGYTF	TGTGCCAGCAGCCCCGACCCGGGCTATGGCTACACCTTC
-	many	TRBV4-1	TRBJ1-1	CASSQGGAGGTEAFF	TGCGCCAGCAGCCAAGGGGGGGCAGGAGGCACTGAAGCTTTCTTT
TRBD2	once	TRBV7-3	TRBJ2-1	CASSRDYTGSDEQFF	TGTGCCAGCAGTCGGGACTATACGGGGTCGGATGAGCAGTTCTTC
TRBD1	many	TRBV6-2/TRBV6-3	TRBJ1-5	CASSYSDRGQPQHF	TGTGCCAGCAGTTACTCGGACAGGGGACAGCCCCAGCATTTT
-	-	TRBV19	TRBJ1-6	CASSIGQNNSPLHF	TGTGCCAGTAGTATAGGACAGAATAATTCACCCCTCCACTTT
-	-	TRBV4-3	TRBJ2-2	CVIIQDLRQNTGELFF	TGCGTCATCATCCAAGATCTTCGACAGAACACCGGGGAGCTGTTTTTT
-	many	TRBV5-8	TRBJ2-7	CASSMRWEQYF	TGTGCCAGCAGCATGCGGTGGGAGCAGTACTTC
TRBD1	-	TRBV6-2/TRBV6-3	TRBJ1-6	CASSLNRGDSPLHF	TGTGCCAGCAGTCTTAACAGGGGGGATTCACCCCTCCACTTT
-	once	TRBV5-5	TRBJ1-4	CASSLTGFADEKLFF	TGTGCCAGCAGTTTAACAGGATTCGCAGATGAAAAACTGTTTTTT
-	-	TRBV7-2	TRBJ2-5	CASSIAGGGETQYF	TGTGCCAGCAGCATAGCAGGGGGAGGCGAGACCCAGTACTTC
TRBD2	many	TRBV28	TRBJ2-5	CASSSSGGETQYF	TGTGCCAGCAGTTCGTCGGGAGGGGAGACCCAGTACTTC
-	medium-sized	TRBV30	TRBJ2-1	CAWSAAHFGEQFF	TGTGCCTGGAGTGCGGCCCATTTTGGTGAGCAGTTCTTC
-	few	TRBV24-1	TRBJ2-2	CATSDLTAGLAGELFF	TGTGCCACCAGTGATTTAACAGCAGGGCTGGCCGGGGAGCTGTTTTTT
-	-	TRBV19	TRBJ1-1	CASTDGWGTEAFF	TGTGCCAGTACCGACGGGTGGGGGACTGAAGCTTTCTTT
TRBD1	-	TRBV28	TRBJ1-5	CASGEGARPQHF	TGTGCCAGCGGGGAGGGGGCGCGGCCCCAGCATTTT
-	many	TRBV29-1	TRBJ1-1	CSVDSGIYGEAFF	TGCAGCGTTGATTCGGGTATTTACGGTGAAGCTTTCTTT
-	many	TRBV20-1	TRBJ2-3	CSARDIHTDTQYF	TGCAGTGCTAGGGACATACATACAGATACGCAGTATTTT
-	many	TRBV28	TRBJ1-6	CASIRSGSYNSPLHF	TGTGCCAGCATTAGGTCAGGGTCATATAATTCACCCCTCCACTTT
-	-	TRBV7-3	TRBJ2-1	CASSSPPPASRNEQFF	TGTGCCAGCAGCTCGCCCCCACCGGCTTCCAGGAATGAGCAGTTCTTC
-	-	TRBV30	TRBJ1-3	CAWRAEGNTIYF	TGTGCCTGGAGGGCAGAGGGAAACACCATATATTTT
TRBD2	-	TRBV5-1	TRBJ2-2	CASSPRTSGVSGELFF	TGCGCCAGCAGCCCGCGGACTAGCGGAGTGTCCGGGGAGCTGTTTTTT
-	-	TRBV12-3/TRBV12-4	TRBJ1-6	CAIQFRGNRRDSPIHF	TGTGCCATCCAGTTTAGAGGGAATCGGAGGGATTCACCCATCCACTTT
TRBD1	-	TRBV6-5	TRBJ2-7	CASSSRDRGGYEHYF	TGTGCCAGCAGTTCCCGGGACAGGGGTGGCTACGAGCATTACTTC
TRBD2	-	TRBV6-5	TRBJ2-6	CASSYSPRRGGGSRANVLTF	TGTGCCAGTAGTTACTCCCCTAGACGTGGGGGGGGGTCTCGGGCCAACGTCCTGACTTTC